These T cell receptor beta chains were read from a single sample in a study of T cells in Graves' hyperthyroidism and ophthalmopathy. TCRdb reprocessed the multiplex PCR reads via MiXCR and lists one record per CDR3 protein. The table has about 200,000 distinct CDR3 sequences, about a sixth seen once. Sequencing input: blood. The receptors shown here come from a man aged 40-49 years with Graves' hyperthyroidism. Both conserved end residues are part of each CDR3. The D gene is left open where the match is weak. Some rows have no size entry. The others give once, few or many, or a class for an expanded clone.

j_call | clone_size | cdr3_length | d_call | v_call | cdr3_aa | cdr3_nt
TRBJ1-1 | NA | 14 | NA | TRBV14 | CASSQIALNTEAFF | TGTGCCAGCAGCCAAATAGCCTTGAACACTGAAGCTTTCTTT
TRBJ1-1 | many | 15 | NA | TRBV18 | CASSPAGRMNTEAFF | TGTGCCAGCTCCCCAGCTGGGCGGATGAACACTGAAGCTTTCTTT
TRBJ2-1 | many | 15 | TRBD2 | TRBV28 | CASRRTSGEYNEQFF | TGTGCCAGTAGGCGGACTAGCGGGGAATACAATGAGCAGTTCTTC
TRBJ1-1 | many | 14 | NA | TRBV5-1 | CASSRGGGETEAFF | TGCGCCAGCAGCCGTGGGGGGGGGGAGACTGAAGCTTTCTTT
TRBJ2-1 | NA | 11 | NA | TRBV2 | CASSEGGEQFF | TGTGCCAGCAGTGAGGGAGGTGAGCAGTTCTTC
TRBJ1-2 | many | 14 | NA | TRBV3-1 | CASSPLGRNYGYTF | TGTGCCAGCAGCCCTCTAGGGAGAAACTATGGCTACACCTTC
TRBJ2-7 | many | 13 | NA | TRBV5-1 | CASSYPDSYEQYF | TGCGCCAGCAGCTACCCAGACTCCTACGAGCAGTACTTC
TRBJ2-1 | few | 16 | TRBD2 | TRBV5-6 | CASSLASGGEYNEQFF | TGTGCCAGCAGCTTGGCCAGCGGGGGGGAGTACAATGAGCAGTTCTTC
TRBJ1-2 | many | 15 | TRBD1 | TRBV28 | CASSWDRPVHYGYTF | TGTGCCAGCAGTTGGGACAGGCCCGTGCACTATGGCTACACCTTC
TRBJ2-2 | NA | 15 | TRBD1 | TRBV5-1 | CASSPGTGSTGELFF | TGCGCCAGCAGCCCCGGGACAGGGTCCACCGGGGAGCTGTTTTTT
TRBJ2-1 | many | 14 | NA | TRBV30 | CACHGTAIYNEQFF | TGTGCCTGCCACGGGACCGCTATCTACAATGAGCAGTTCTTC
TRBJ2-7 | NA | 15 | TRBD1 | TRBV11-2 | CASSVTWTGGYEQYF | TGTGCCAGCAGCGTTACCTGGACAGGGGGATACGAGCAGTACTTC
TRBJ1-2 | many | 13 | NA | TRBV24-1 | CATSAATNYGYTF | TGTGCCACCAGTGCTGCGACGAACTATGGCTACACCTTC
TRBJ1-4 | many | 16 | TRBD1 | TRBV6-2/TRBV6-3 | CASSYSGDSLNEKLFF | TGTGCCAGCAGTTACTCGGGGGACAGCCTTAATGAAAAACTGTTTTTT
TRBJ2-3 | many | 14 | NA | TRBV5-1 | CASSPQGAGDTQYF | TGCGCCAGCAGTCCTCAGGGAGCGGGAGATACGCAGTATTTT
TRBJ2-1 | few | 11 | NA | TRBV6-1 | CASSSWNEQFF | TGTGCCAGCAGTTCTTGGAATGAGCAGTTCTTC
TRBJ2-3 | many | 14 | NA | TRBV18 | CASSPRTGTDTQYF | TGTGCCAGCTCACCGAGGACAGGCACAGATACGCAGTATTTT
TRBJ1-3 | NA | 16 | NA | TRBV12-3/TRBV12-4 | CASSYGRTDSRNTIYF | TGTGCCAGCAGCTACGGACGGACCGACTCTAGAAACACCATATATTTT
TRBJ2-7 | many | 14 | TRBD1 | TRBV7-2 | CASGAGQEPYEQYF | TGTGCCAGCGGGGCCGGACAGGAACCCTACGAGCAGTACTTC
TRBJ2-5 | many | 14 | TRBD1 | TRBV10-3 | CAISEYRGRETQYF | TGTGCCATCAGTGAGTACAGGGGCCGGGAGACCCAGTACTTC
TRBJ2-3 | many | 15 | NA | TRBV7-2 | CASTPRGISTDTQYF | TGTGCCAGCACCCCCCGCGGGATTAGCACAGATACGCAGTATTTT
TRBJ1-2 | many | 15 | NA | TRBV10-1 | CASSESFRDPFGYTF | TGCGCCAGCAGTGAGTCCTTCAGGGATCCTTTCGGCTACACCTTC
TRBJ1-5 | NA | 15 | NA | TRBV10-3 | CAINLITQLGQPQHF | TGTGCCATCAATCTAATTACGCAGTTAGGTCAGCCCCAGCATTTT
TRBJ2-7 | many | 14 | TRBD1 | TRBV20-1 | CSGQGTGSYYEQYF | TGCAGTGGGCAAGGGACAGGGTCTTACTACGAGCAGTACTTC
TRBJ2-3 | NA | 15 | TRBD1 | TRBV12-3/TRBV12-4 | CASSPTDREVDTQYF | TGTGCCAGCAGTCCCACGGACAGGGAGGTAGATACGCAGTATTTT
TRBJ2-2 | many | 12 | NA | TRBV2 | CAGRVGTGELFF | TGTGCCGGACGGGTAGGCACCGGGGAGCTGTTTTTT
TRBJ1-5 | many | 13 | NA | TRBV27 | CASSFGVNQPQHF | TGTGCCAGCAGTTTTGGGGTCAATCAGCCCCAGCATTTT
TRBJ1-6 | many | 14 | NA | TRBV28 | CASSLPGGASPLHF | TGTGCCAGCAGTTTACCAGGAGGTGCCTCACCCCTCCACTTT
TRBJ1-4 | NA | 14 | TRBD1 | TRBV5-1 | CASSVGGADEKLFF | TGCGCCAGCAGCGTAGGGGGCGCGGATGAAAAACTGTTTTTT
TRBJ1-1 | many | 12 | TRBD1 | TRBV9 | CASSGYRGSAFF | TGTGCCAGCAGCGGCTACAGGGGTTCGGCTTTCTTT
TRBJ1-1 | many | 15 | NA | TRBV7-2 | CASRIRQGINTEAFF | TGTGCCAGCAGGATAAGGCAGGGGATAAACACTGAAGCTTTCTTT
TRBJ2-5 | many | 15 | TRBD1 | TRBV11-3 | CASSLGGQGQETQYF | TGTGCCAGCAGCTTAGGAGGACAGGGCCAAGAGACCCAGTACTTC
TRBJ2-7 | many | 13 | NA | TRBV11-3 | CASSLDDLAEQYF | TGTGCCAGCAGCTTAGATGATTTGGCCGAGCAGTACTTC